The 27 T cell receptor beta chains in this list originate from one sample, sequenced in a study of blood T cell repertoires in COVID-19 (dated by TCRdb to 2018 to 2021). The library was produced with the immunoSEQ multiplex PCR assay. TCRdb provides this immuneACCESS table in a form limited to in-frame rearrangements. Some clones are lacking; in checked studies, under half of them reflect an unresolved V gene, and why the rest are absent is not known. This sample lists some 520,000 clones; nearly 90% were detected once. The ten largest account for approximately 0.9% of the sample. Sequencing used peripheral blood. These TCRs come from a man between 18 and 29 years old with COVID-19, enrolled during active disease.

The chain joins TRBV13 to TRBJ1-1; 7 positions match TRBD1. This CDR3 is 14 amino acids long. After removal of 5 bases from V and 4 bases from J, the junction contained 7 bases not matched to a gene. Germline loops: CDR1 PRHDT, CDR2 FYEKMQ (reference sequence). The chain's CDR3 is CASSPQGTSTEAFF. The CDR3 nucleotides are TGTGCCAGCAGCCCACAGGGGACGAGCACTGAAGCTTTCTTT.

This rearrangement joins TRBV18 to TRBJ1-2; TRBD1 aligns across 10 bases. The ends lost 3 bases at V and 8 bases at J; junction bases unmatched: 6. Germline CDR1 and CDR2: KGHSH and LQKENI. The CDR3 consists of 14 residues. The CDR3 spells CASSPLGTGEGYTF. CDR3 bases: TGTGCCAGCTCACCGCTCGGGACAGGGGAGGGCTACACCTTC.

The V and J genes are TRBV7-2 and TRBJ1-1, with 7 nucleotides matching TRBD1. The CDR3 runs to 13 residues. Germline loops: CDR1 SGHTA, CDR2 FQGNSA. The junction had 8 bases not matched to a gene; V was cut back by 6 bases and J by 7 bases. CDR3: CASSQATGVEAFF. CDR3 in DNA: TGTGCCAGCAGTCAAGCAACAGGGGTTGAAGCTTTCTTT.

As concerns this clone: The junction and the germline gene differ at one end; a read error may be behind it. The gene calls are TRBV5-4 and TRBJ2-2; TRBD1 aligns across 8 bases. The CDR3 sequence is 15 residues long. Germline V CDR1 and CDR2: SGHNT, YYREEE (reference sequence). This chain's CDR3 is CASSLGQADTGELFF. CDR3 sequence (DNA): TGTGCCAGCAGTTTGGGACAGGCAGACACCGGGGAGCTGTTTTTT.

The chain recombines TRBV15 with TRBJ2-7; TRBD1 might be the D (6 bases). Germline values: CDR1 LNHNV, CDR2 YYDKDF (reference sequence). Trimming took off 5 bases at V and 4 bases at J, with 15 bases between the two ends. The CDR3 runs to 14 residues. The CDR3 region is CATSGGRDRYEQYF. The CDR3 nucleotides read TGTGCCACCAGCGGGGGCCGAGACAGATACGAGCAGTACTTC.

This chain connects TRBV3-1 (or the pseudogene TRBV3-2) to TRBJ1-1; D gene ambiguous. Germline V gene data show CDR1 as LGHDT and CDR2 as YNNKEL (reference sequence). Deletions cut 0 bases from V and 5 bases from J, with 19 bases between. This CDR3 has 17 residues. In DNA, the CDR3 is TGTGCCAGCAGCCAAGACGCGGGCCGGACCCGGGGAACTGAAGCTTTCTTT. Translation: CASSQDAGRTRGTEAFF.

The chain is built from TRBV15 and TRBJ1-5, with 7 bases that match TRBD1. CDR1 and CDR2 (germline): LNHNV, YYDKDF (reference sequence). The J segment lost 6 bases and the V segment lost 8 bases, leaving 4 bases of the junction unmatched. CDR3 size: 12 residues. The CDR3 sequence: CATGTALQPQHF. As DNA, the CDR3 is TGTGCCACCGGGACAGCCCTTCAGCCCCAGCATTTT.

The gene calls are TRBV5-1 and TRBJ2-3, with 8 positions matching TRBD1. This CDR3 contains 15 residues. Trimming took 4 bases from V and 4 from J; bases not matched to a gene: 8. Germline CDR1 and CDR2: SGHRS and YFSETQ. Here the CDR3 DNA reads TGCGCCAGCAGCCTGGGACAGGCGGTTTCAGATACGCAGTATTTT. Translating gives CASSLGQAVSDTQYF.

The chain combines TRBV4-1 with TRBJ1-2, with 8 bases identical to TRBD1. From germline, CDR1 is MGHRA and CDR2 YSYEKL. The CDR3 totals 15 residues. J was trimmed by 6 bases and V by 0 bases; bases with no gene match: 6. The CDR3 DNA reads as TGCGCCAGCAGCCAAGACCGGTCGACAGGGGATGGCTACACCTTC. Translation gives CASSQDRSTGDGYTF.

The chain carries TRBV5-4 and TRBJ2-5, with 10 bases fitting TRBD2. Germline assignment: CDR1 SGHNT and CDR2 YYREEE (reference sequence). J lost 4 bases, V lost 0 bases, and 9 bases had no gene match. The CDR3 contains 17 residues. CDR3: CASSLGRTSGPRETQYF. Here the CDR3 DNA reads TGTGCCAGCAGCTTGGGGAGGACTAGCGGCCCCAGAGAGACCCAGTACTTC. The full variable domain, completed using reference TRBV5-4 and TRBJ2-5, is ETGVTQSPTHLIKTRGQQVTLRCSSQSGHNTVSWYQQALGQGPQFIFQYYREEENGRGNFPPRFSGLQFPNYSSELNVNALELDDSALYLCASSLGRTSGPRETQYFGPGTRLLVL.

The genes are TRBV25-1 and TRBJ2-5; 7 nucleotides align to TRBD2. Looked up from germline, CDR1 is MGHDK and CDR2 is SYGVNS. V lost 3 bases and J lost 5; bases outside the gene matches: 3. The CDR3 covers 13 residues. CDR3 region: CASSDRTRETQYF. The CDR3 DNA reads TGTGCCAGCAGTGATAGGACTAGGGAGACCCAGTACTTC.

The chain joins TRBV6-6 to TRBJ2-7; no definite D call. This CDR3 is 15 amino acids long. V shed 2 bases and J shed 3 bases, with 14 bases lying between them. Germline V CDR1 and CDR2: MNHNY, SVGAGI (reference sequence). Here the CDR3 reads CASSYRFDLVYEQYF. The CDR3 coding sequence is TGTGCCAGCAGTTACAGATTTGACCTAGTCTACGAGCAGTACTTC.

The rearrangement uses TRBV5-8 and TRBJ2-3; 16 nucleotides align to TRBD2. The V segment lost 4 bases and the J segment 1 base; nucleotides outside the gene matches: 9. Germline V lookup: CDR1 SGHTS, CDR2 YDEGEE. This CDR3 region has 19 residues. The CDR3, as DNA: TGTGCCAGCAGCGCCGGGACTAGCGGGAGGGCCGCGGGCACAGATACGCAGTATTTT. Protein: CASSAGTSGRAAGTDTQYF.

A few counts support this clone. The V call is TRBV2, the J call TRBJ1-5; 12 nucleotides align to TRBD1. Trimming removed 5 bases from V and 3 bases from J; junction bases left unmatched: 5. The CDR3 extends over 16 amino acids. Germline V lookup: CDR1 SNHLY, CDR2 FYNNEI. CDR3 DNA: TGTGCCAGCAGTTTCCGGGACAGGGGGCCCAATCAGCCCCAGCATTTT. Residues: CASSFRDRGPNQPQHF. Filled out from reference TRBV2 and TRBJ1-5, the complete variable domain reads EPEVTQTPSHQVTQMGQEVILRCVPISNHLYFYWYRQILGQKVEFLVSFYNNEISEKSEIFDDQFSVERPDGSNFTLKIRSTKLEDSAMYFCASSFRDRGPNQPQHFGDGTRLSIL.

The CDR3, as DNA: TGTGCCACCAGTGATCCGACAGTCCAAGAGACCCAGTACTTC. It specifies CATSDPTVQETQYF. The chain is built from TRBV24-1 and TRBJ2-5; D perhaps matches TRBD1 (5 bases). Looked up from germline, CDR1 is KGHDR and CDR2 is SFDVKD. V lost 3 bases and J lost 1, with 8 bases in between. The CDR3 length is 14 residues.

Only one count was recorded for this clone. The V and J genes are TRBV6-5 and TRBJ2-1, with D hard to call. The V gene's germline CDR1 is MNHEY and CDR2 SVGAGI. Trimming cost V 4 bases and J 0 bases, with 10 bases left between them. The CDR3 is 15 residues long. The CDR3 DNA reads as TGTGCCAGCAGTTTTGAGGCGAGCTCCTACAATGAGCAGTTCTTC. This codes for CASSFEASSYNEQFF.

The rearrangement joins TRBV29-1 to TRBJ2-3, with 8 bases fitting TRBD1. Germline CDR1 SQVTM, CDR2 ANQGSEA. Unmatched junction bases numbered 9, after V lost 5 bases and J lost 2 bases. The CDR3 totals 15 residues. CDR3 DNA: TGCAGCGTTCTAGGGACAGGTGCGCACACAGATACGCAGTATTTT. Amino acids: CSVLGTGAHTDTQYF.

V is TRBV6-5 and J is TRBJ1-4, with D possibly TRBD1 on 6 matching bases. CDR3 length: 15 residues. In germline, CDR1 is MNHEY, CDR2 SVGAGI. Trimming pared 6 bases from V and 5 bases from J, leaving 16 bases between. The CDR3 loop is CASRPGQAQNEKLFF. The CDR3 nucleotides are TGTGCCAGCAGGCCGGGACAAGCCCAAAATGAAAAACTGTTTTTT.

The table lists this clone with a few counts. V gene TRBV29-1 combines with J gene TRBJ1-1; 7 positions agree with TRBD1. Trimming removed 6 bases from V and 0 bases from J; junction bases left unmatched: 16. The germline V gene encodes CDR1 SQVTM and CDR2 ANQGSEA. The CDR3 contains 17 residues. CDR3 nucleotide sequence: TGCAGCGTGGACGACACAGGGGAAAAAGGGATGAACACTGAAGCTTTCTTT. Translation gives CSVDDTGEKGMNTEAFF.

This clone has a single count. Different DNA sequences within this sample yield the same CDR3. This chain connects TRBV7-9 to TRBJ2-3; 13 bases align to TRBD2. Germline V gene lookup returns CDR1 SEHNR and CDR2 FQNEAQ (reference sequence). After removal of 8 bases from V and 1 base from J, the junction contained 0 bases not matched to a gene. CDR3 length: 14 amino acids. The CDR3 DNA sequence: TGTGCCAGCGGACTAGCGGGAGGCACAGATACGCAGTATTTT. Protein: CASGLAGGTDTQYF.

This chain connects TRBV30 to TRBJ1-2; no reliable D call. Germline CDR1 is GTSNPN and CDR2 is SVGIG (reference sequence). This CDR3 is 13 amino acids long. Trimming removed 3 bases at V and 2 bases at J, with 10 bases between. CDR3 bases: TGTGCCTGGAGGACGGAGTGGAACTATGGCTACACCTTC. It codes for CAWRTEWNYGYTF.

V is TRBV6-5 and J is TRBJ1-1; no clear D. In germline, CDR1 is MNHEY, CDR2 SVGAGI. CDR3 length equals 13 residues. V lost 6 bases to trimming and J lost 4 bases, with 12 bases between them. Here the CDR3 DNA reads TGTGCCAGCAGGACAACAGCGGGCACTGAAGCTTTCTTT. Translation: CASRTTAGTEAFF.

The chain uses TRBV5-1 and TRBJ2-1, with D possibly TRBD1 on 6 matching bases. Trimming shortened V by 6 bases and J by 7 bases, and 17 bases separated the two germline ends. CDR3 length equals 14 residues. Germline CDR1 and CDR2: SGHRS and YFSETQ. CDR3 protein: CASIGGKGQNEQFF. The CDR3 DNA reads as TGCGCCAGCATTGGGGGAAAGGGACAAAATGAGCAGTTCTTC.

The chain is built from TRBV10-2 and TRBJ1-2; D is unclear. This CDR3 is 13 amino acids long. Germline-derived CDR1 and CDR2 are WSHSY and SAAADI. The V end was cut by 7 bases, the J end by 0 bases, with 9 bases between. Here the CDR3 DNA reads TGCGCCAGCACAATAGACACTAACTATGGCTACACCTTC. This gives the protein CASTIDTNYGYTF.

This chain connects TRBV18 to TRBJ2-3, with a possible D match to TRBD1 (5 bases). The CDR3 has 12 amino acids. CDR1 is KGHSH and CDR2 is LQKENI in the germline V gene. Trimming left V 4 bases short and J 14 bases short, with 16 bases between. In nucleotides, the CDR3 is TGTGCCAGCTCACTGAATACCAGGGAAGGGTATTTT. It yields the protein CASSLNTREGYF. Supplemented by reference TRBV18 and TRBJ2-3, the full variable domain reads NAGVMQNPRHLVRRRGQEARLRCSPMKGHSHVYWYRQLPEEGLKFMVYLQKENIIDESGMPKERFSAEFPKEGPSILRIQQVVRGDSAAYFCASSLNTREGYFGPGTRLTVL.

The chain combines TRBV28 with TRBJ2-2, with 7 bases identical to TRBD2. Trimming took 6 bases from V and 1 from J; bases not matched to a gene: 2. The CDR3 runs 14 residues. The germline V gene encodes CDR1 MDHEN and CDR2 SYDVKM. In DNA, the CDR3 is TGTGCCAGCAGGGGGAGGGGGAACACCGGGGAGCTGTTTTTT. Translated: CASRGRGNTGELFF.

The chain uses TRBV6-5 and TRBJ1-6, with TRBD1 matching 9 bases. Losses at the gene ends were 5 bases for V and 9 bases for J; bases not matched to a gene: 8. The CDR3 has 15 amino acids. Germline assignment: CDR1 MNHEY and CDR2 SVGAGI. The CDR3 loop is CASSLQGTGRSPLHF. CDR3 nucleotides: TGTGCCAGCAGTCTCCAGGGGACAGGGCGTTCACCCCTCCACTTT.